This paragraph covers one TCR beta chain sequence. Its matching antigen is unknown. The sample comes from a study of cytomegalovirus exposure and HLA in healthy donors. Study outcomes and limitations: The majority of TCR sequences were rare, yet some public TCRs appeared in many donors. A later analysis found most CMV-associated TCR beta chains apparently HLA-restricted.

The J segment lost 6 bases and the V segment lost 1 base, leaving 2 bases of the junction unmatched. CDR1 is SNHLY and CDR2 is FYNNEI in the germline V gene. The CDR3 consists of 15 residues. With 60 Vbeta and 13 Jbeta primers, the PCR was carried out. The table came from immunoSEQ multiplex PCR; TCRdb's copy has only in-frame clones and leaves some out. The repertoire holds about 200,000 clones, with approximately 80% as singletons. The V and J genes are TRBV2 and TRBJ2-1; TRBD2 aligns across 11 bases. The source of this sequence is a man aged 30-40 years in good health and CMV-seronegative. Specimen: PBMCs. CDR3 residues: CASSEEGLAGNEQFF. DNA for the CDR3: TGTGCCAGCAGTGAAGAAGGACTAGCGGGCAATGAGCAGTTCTTC.